The sample holds a few counts of the clone carrying this TCR beta chain. The data were obtained in a study of T-cell reconstitution after alpha-beta-depleted transplantation in children. For TCRbeta, the library was prepared with unique molecular identifiers. TCRdb redid the calling of the PCR reads with MiXCR, one entry per CDR3 protein. The sample has about 1,000,000 distinct CDR3 sequences; around 30% are singletons. Germline assignment: CDR1 SGDLS and CDR2 YYNGEE. This CDR3 has 16 residues. Trimming cost V 2 bases and J 0 bases, with 12 bases left between them. The sample here was PBMCs, mostly from graft donor cells, taken 360 days after TCRalphabeta/CD19-depleted stem cell transplant. The genes are TRBV9 and TRBJ2-1, with D possibly matching TRBD1 (5 bases). The sequence came from a boy in the first two years of life who had a stem cell transplant for SCID, so the T cells may come from the graft donor. The CDR3, as DNA: TGTGCCAGCAGCGTTAAGGGGCTGGGCTCCTACAATGAGCAGTTCTTC. Protein: CASSVKGLGSYNEQFF.